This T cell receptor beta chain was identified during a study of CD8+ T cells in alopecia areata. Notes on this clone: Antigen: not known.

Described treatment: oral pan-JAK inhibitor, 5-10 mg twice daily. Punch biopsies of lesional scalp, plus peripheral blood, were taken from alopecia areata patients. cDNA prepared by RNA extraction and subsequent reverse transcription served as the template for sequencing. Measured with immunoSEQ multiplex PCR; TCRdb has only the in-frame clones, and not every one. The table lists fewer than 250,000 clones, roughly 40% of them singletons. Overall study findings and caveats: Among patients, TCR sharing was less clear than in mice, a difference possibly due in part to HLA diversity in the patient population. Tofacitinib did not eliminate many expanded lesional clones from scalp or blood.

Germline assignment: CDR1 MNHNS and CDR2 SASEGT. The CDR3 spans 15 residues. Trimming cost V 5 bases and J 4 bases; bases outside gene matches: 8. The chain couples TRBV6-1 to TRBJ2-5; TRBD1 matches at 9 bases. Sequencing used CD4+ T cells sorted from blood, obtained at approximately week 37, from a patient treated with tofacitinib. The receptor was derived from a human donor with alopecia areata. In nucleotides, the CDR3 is TGTGCCAGCAGTTTCCGGGACAGGGTGAGAGAGACCCAGTACTTC. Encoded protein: CASSFRDRVRETQYF.